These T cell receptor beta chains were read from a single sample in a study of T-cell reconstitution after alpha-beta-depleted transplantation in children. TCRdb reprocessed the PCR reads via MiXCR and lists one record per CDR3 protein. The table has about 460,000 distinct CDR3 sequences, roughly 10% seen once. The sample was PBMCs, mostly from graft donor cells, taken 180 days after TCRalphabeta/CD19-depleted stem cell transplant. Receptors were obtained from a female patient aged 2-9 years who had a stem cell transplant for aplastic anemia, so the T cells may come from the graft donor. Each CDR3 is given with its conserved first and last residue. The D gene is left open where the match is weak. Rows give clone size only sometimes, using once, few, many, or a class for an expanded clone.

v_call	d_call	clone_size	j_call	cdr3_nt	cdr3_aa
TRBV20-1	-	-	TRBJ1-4	TGCAGTGCTAGAATTACGGGGCCCAATGAAAAACTGTTTTTT	CSARITGPNEKLFF
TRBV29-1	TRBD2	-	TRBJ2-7	TGCAGCGTTGAAGGGACTAGCGGGAGGGCCTCCTACGAGCAGTACTTC	CSVEGTSGRASYEQYF
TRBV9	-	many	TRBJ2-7	TGTGCCAGCAGCGTAGCGCAGGGTTACTCCTACGAGCAGTACTTC	CASSVAQGYSYEQYF
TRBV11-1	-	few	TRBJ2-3	TGTGCCAGCAGCTTCCCCCTCAGACCATGGACCTCCACAGATACGCAGTATTTT	CASSFPLRPWTSTDTQYF
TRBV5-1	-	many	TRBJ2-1	TGCGCCAGCAGGGGTAGCACCGGACAGTACAATGAGCAGTTCTTC	CASRGSTGQYNEQFF
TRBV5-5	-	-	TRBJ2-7	TGTGCCAGCAGCTTGGTTACCTACGAGCAGTACTTC	CASSLVTYEQYF
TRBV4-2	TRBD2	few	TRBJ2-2	TGTGCCAGCAGCGGACTAGCGGGGGGTCTGAACACCGGGGAGCTGTTTTTT	CASSGLAGGLNTGELFF
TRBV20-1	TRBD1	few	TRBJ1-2	TGCAGTGCTAGATACAGGACAGGGGGTCATGGCTACACCTTC	CSARYRTGGHGYTF
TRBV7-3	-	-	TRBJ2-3	TGTGCCAGCAGCTTCACCTGGACGGGGAGCACAGATACGCAGTATTTT	CASSFTWTGSTDTQYF
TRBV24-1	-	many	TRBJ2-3	TGTGCCACCAGTCGGGCTTTGGCCCCAGATACGCAGTATTTT	CATSRALAPDTQYF
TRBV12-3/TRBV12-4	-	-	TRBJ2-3	TGTGCCAGCAGTCACCGACCAGCGGATACGCAGTATTTT	CASSHRPADTQYF
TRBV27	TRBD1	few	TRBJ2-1	TGTGCCAGCAGTGTCCGGGACAGAAACAATGAGCAGTTCTTC	CASSVRDRNNEQFF
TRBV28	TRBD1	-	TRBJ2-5	TGTGCCAGCAGTCGCTCCGCGCGGACAGGGGGTGAGGAGACCCAGTACTTC	CASSRSARTGGEETQYF
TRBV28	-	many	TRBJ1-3	TGTGCCAGCAGTTCAGGGAGCTCTGGAAACACCATATATTTT	CASSSGSSGNTIYF
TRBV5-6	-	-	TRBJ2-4	TGTGCCAGCAGCTTCGGAGCAGGGGTGGCCAAAAACATTCAGTACTTC	CASSFGAGVAKNIQYF
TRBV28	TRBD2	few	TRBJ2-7	TGTGCCAGCAGTGGACTAGCGGGGTTCTTCTACGAGCAGTACTTC	CASSGLAGFFYEQYF
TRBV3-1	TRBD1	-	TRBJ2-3	TGTGCCAGCAGCCAAGGTTGGACAGGGGGCACGGATACGCAGTATTTT	CASSQGWTGGTDTQYF
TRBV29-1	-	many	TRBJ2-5	TGCAGCGTCGGGACCGACGGAGAGACCCAGTACTTC	CSVGTDGETQYF
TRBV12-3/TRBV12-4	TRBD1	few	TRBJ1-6	TGTGCCAGCAGTCCGCGACAGGGGACAGGGTCACCCCTCCACTTT	CASSPRQGTGSPLHF
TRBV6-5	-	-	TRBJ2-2	TGTGCCAGCAGTTTTCGGAGGAGGGGCATCCTGGGGGGCACCGGGGAGCTGTTTTTT	CASSFRRRGILGGTGELFF
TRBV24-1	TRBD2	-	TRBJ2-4	TGTGCCGGAACGAGCGGGACCGGGGGGGCCAAAAACATTCAGTACTTC	CAGTSGTGGAKNIQYF
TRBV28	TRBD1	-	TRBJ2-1	TGTGCCAGCAAAACCCGGGACAGGGGGCCCAGCGAGCAGTTCTTC	CASKTRDRGPSEQFF
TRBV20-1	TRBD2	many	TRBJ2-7	TGCAGTGCTAGAGTCCCGCGGGAGGGCTACGAGCAGTACTTC	CSARVPREGYEQYF
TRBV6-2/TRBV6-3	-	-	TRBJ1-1	TGTGCCAGCAGGGAATACCCAAACCGACCGGGCACTGAAGCTTTCTTT	CASREYPNRPGTEAFF
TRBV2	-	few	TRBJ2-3	TGTGCCAGCAAAGGCCAGCCCGCTAGCACAGATACGCAGTATTTT	CASKGQPASTDTQYF
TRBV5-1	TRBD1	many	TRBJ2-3	TGCGCCAGCAGACCCAACCTGGACAGGGTTAGCACAGATACGCAGTATTTT	CASRPNLDRVSTDTQYF
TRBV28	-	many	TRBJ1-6	TGTGCCAGCAGTGAAGGACGGTGGTGGGATTCACCCCTCCACTTT	CASSEGRWWDSPLHF
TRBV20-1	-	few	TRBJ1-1	TGCAGTGCTTACAAAGGACAGAGAGATCTAGCTTTCTTT	CSAYKGQRDLAFF
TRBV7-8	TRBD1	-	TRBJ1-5	TGTGCCAGCAGCGCAGGGGGGAGGGGAATCAGCCCCCAGCATTTT	CASSAGGRGISPQHF
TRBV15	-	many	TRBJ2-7	TGTGCCACCAGCAGAGATCTACAGGTGATCTACGAGCAGTACTTC	CATSRDLQVIYEQYF
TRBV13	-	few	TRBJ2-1	TGTGCCAGCAGCCCAGTTAAAGGTCGGGGAAATGAGCAGTTCTTC	CASSPVKGRGNEQFF
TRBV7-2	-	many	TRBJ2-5	TGTGCCAGCAGCCATGGGGGGAAGAGGGACCAAGAGACCCAGTACTTC	CASSHGGKRDQETQYF
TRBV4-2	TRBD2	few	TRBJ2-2	TGTGCCAGCAGCAACAGACTAGCGACCAGGAACACCGGGGAGCTGTTTTTT	CASSNRLATRNTGELFF
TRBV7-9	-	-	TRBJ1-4	TGTGCCAGCAGCTTAGGAGGACGGAATGAAAAACTGTTTTTT	CASSLGGRNEKLFF
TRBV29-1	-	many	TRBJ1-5	TGCAGCGTACTCGACAGGAGCAATCAGCCCCAGCATTTT	CSVLDRSNQPQHF
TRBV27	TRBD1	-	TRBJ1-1	TGTGCCAGCAGTTCACGGGACAGGAACACTGAAGCTTTCTTT	CASSSRDRNTEAFF
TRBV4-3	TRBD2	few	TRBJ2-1	TGCGCCAGCAGCCAAAGCAGCGGGAGCTCCTACAATGAGCAGTTCTTC	CASSQSSGSSYNEQFF
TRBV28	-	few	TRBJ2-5	TGTGCCAGCAGTTTTGCGGGGCCCCTCGAGACCCAGTACTTC	CASSFAGPLETQYF
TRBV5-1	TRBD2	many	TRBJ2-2	TGCGCCAGCAGCTTGGCCCTCAGCGGGGCCGGGGAGCTGTTTTTT	CASSLALSGAGELFF
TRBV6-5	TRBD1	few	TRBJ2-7	TGTGCCAGCAGCTATACCGCCGGGACAGGGCCCTACGAGCAGTACTTC	CASSYTAGTGPYEQYF
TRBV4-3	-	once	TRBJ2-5	TGCGCCAGCAGCCGTTACACGGAAGAGACCCAGTACTTC	CASSRYTEETQYF
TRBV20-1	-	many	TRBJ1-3	TGCAGTGCCCGCGGCGGTGTAGACTCTGGAAACACCATATATTTT	CSARGGVDSGNTIYF
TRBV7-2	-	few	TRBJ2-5	TGTGCCAGCAGGCATTGGGACTACCAAGAGACCCAGTACTTC	CASRHWDYQETQYF